These 28 T cell receptor beta chains share one sample of origin, sequenced in a study of tumor and adjacent non-tumor tissue in lung cancer. The template was RNA from unsorted bulk tissue. TCRbeta libraries were built with three rounds of nested PCR, modified from ARM-PCR. MiXCR, run by TCRdb on the multiplex PCR reads, gives a single entry per CDR3 protein. The sample comprises approximately 120,000 distinct CDR3 sequences, about 66% of which are singletons, and around 13% rests with the top ten. The sample taken for sequencing was lung tumor tissue. Receptor source: a young man with non-small cell lung cancer.

This clonotype was observed a single time. This may stem from a read error, because a much larger clone lies one nucleotide away. V gene TRBV6-5 combines with J gene TRBJ2-3; tentative D call: TRBD2 (6 bases). The V end lost 7 bases, the J end lost 1 base, and 21 bases lay between the germline ends. Germline values: CDR1 MNHEY, CDR2 SVGAGI. The CDR3 consists of 17 residues. The CDR3 DNA is TGTGCCAGCAAGACCGGGACTGGCGATTGGGGCACAGATACGCAGTATTTT. Amino acid sequence: CASKTGTGDWGTDTQYF.

Concerning this clonotype itself: Compared with germline, one end of the junction differs, possibly owing to a read error. The gene calls are TRBV6-5 and TRBJ2-5, with D unresolved. The CDR3 spans 14 residues. Germline V gene lookup returns CDR1 MNHEY and CDR2 SVGAGI. The CDR3 DNA follows: TGTACCAGCAGTTATGACGGCAGTATAGAGACCCAATACTTC. It codes for CTSSYDGSIETQYF.

Comment on this clonotype: The conserved phenylalanine or tryptophan is not found at the CDR3 terminus, so this likely reflects a read error. The genes are TRBV6-2 or TRBV6-3 and TRBJ2-1; weak D call: TRBD2 (6 bases). Germline lookup yields CDR1 MNHEY and CDR2 SVGEGT. The CDR3 is 13 amino acids. V was clipped by 6 bases and J by 6 bases, with 12 bases between them. CDR3 in DNA: TGTGCCAGCAGACTAGCTGGAGGCAATGAGCAGTTCCTC. It encodes CASRLAGGNEQFL.

A word on this clonotype: This may be a read error: a much more frequent sequence differs by one nucleotide. The chain couples TRBV11-3 to TRBJ2-3; no definite D call. This CDR3 spans 13 amino acids. CDR1 SGHNT and CDR2 YENEEA come from the germline V gene. The CDR3 is CTSSLEDPGTQYF. CDR3 nucleotide sequence: TGTACCAGCAGCTTAGAAGACCCCGGTACGCAGTATTTT.

This clonotype was seen a single time. The chain employs TRBV11-2 and TRBJ1-4, with TRBD1 as a possible D gene (6 bases). Germline CDR1 SGHAT, CDR2 FQNNGV. V was clipped by 11 bases and J by 12 bases, with 22 bases between them. This CDR3 spans 13 amino acids. The CDR3 is CACGLTGRGELFF. In DNA form, the CDR3 reads TGTGCCTGCGGCTTAACAGGGAGAGGGGAACTGTTTTTT.

As regards this clonotype: A much larger clone differs from this one at a single base, so this may be a read error. V usage is TRBV20-1 and J usage is TRBJ2-7; 11 bases map to TRBD2. The CDR3 is 13 amino acids. CDR1 and CDR2 from the germline V gene are DFQATT and SNEGSKA (reference sequence). The CDR3 spells CSVPSGRNDEQHF. CDR3 DNA sequence: TGCAGTGTTCCTAGCGGGAGGAACGACGAGCAGCACTTC.

To note about this clonotype: Possible read error: a much larger clone is one base away. This chain links TRBV7-9 with TRBJ1-5, with 7 bases fitting TRBD1. Trimming removed 5 bases from V and 7 bases from J; junction bases left unmatched: 8. The CDR3 is made up of 14 amino acids. Germline loops: CDR1 SEHNR, CDR2 FQNEAQ (reference sequence). CDR3 sequence (DNA): TGTGCCAGCAGCGTCAGGACAGGTGGCCAGCCCCAGCATTTT. It yields the protein CASSVRTGGQPQHF.

The J gene is TRBJ1-1, the V gene TRBV29-1; D is perhaps TRBD1 (6 bases). The germline V gene has CDR1 SQVTM and CDR2 ANQGSEA. The V end was cut by 6 bases, the J end by 12 bases, with 14 bases between. The CDR3 consists of 10 residues. The CDR3 protein is CSVGGGESFF. CDR3 DNA sequence: TGCAGCGTCGGGGGCGGAGAATCTTTCTTT.

As concerns this clonotype: One junction end does not reproduce the germline sequence, and a read error may be involved. This chain joins TRBV4-2 and TRBJ2-1; perhaps D is TRBD1 or TRBD2 (5 bases each). This CDR3 has 15 amino acids. Germline V gene data show CDR1 as LGHNA and CDR2 as YNFKEQ. DNA of the CDR3: TGTGCCGGCAGCCAAGGGGAGCGGCCCACGGCAGAGCACTTCTTC. Translating gives CAGSQGERPTAEHFF.

This clonotype was observed at least ten times. J is TRBJ1-1 and V is TRBV4-1; D gene unclear. The ends were cut back, 0 bases at V and 1 base at J, with 6 bases in the middle. The germline CDR1 and CDR2 sequences are MGHRA and YSYEKL. The CDR3 is 14 residues long. The CDR3 loop reads CASSQEMTNTEAFF. The CDR3 DNA reads as TGCGCCAGCAGCCAAGAGATGACGAACACTGAAGCTTTCTTT.

A few counts support this clonotype. It may be a read error: a sequence one base away is much more abundant. V usage is TRBV11-2 and J usage is TRBJ2-7; D ambiguous. From germline, CDR1 is SGHAT and CDR2 FQNNGV. The CDR3 is made up of 14 amino acids. V gave up 5 bases and J gave up 6 bases, with 17 bases separating them. The CDR3 loop reads CASSRWTQFGEQYF. The CDR3, as DNA: TGTGCCAGCAGCCGGTGGACCCAATTCGGCGAGCAGTACTTC.

This clonotype was seen a handful of times. The rearrangement joins TRBV24-1 to TRBJ1-1; TRBD1 matches at 10 bases. The V segment lost 7 bases and the J segment 0 bases; nucleotides outside the gene matches: 10. The CDR3 runs to 17 residues. The germline CDR1 and CDR2 sequences are KGHDR and SFDVKD. The CDR3 sequence: CATRLLGQGPMNTEAFF. The CDR3 region has the DNA TGTGCCACCAGACTCTTGGGACAGGGGCCCATGAACACTGAAGCTTTCTTT.

This clonotype has only a few counts. The chain employs TRBV10-3 and TRBJ1-2; the D is unclear. Germline V lookup: CDR1 ENHRY, CDR2 SYGVKD. The CDR3 contains 12 residues. V was trimmed by 2 bases and J by 4 bases, leaving 5 bases between them. CDR3 in DNA: TGTGCCATCAGTGAGGTGGGCTATGGCTACACCTTC. The encoded protein is CAISEVGYGYTF.

Note on this clonotype: At one end, the junction sequence differs from germline, possibly due to a read error. The rearrangement links TRBV11-1 to TRBJ2-1, with D uncertain. The CDR3 covers 15 residues. The germline V gene has CDR1 SGHAT and CDR2 FQDESV (reference sequence). The CDR3 DNA sequence: TGTGCCAGCAGCTTAGCGAGAGGTATCTACAATGAGCGGTTCTTC. It yields the protein CASSLARGIYNERFF.

About this clonotype itself: The junction departs from the called germline gene at one end, perhaps through a read error. The J gene is TRBJ1-1, the V gene TRBV29-1; tentative D call: TRBD1 (5 bases). CDR3 length equals 13 residues. Germline loops: CDR1 SQVTM, CDR2 ANQGSEA. The CDR3 DNA follows: TGCAGCGTCGAAGGGACTAACCTGCCCGTCGCTCTCTTT. Residues: CSVEGTNLPVALF.

Points on this clonotype: Being one base from a much bigger clone, this may be a read error. V and J are TRBV6-1 and TRBJ1-3, with 7 bases matching TRBD1. CDR1 is MNHNS, CDR2 SASEGT, per germline. The CDR3 totals 15 residues. The V gene end was trimmed by 10 bases and the J gene end by 4 bases; junction bases not matched to a gene: 13. This CDR3 is CANTREGASGNTIYF. In nucleotides, the CDR3 is TGTGCCAACACCCGGGAGGGGGCATCAGGAAACACCATATATTTT.

A word on this clonotype: In this CDR3 the conserved last residue, phenylalanine or tryptophan, is missing, so a read error is likely. The gene calls are TRBV12-3 or TRBV12-4 and TRBJ2-2; D gene ambiguous. The CDR3 is 15 residues long. The CDR3 nucleotides are TGTGCCAGCAGTTTAATTGGTCCGAACGCCGGGGAGCTGTTTTCT. Encoded protein: CASSLIGPNAGELFS.

The sample holds many counts of this clonotype. This chain's CDR3 is CASSYSIGTALDEQYF. Here the CDR3 DNA reads TGTGCCAGCAGTTACTCGATAGGGACAGCCCTTGACGAGCAGTACTTC. The chain couples TRBV6-5 to TRBJ2-7; TRBD1 matches at 7 bases. With V trimmed by 0 bases and J by 5 bases, 10 bases remained unmatched. The CDR3 sequence is 16 residues long. Germline V gene data show CDR1 as MNHEY and CDR2 as SVGAGI.

A note on this clonotype: One end of the junction is discordant with germline, which a read error may explain. The chain employs TRBV11-2 and TRBJ2-1; no definite D call. This CDR3 contains 14 residues. Per germline, CDR1 SGHAT and CDR2 FQNNGV. CDR3 bases: TGTACCAGTAGACCGTTGGGTAATGACAATGAGCAGTTCTTC. Encoded protein: CTSRPLGNDNEQFF. Combining the CDR3 with reference TRBV11-2 and TRBJ2-1 gives the whole variable domain EAGVAQSPRYKIIEKRQSVAFWCNPISGHATLYWYQQILGQGPKLLIQFQNNGVVDDSQLPKDRFSAERLKGVDSTLKIQPAKLEDSAVYLCTSRPLGNDNEQFFGPGTRLTVL.

Concerning this clonotype: A much larger clone sits a single nucleotide away, making a read error possible. The gene calls are TRBV13 and TRBJ2-3, with 7 bases matching TRBD1. Germline CDR1 PRHDT, CDR2 FYEKMQ (reference sequence). The CDR3 is 16 residues long. The trim removed 5 bases at V and 2 bases at J, leaving 10 bases unmatched. In DNA, the CDR3 is TGTGCCAGCAGCAGAGTGCCAGGGGGTTTCACAGATACGCAGTATTTT. Translating gives CASSRVPGGFTDTQYF.

As concerns this clonotype: Being one base from a much bigger clone, this may be a read error. This chain connects TRBV20-1 to TRBJ2-1, with D perhaps TRBD2 (5 bases). The CDR3 runs to 10 residues. Looked up from germline, CDR1 is DFQATT and CDR2 is SNEGSKA (reference sequence). CDR3: CSLKAGEQFF. The CDR3 DNA follows: TGCAGCCTGAAGGCGGGTGAGCAGTTCTTC.

Worth noting for this clonotype: Given a much more abundant clone one base away, this may be a read error. The gene calls are TRBV12-3 or TRBV12-4 and TRBJ1-2; 8 bases agree with TRBD1. This CDR3 is 12 amino acids long. V lost 5 bases to trimming and J lost 10 bases; unmatched junction nucleotides: 6. CDR3 loop: CASSQGAIDYTF. The CDR3 DNA reads TGTGCCAGCAGTCAGGGGGCGATCGACTACACCTTC.

In DNA form, the CDR3 reads TGCAGTGCTAGCTACGCAGGGAGTCAAACACACCTCCACTTT. Protein: CSASYAGSQTHLHF. The chain recombines TRBV20-1 with TRBJ1-6; TRBD1 might be the D (5 bases). V dropped 3 bases and J dropped 15 bases, with 21 bases sitting between them. CDR1 is DFQATT and CDR2 is SNEGSKA in the germline V gene (reference sequence). The CDR3 totals 14 residues.

This clonotype was seen a handful of times. The DNA for the CDR3 is TGTGCCAGCAGCTTGGGAATTCGGCTTAACTATGGCTACACCTTC. This gives the protein CASSLGIRLNYGYTF. This chain links TRBV5-8 with TRBJ1-2; D is unclear. The germline CDR1 and CDR2 sequences are SGHTS and YDEGEE. The V and J ends lost 0 bases and 1 base respectively, with 10 bases between them. This CDR3 comprises 15 residues.

The J gene is TRBJ2-7, the V gene TRBV4-2; TRBD2 matches 8 bases. CDR3 length: 17 residues. Germline V gives CDR1 LGHNA, CDR2 YNFKEQ. The CDR3 is CANSPEAGGRSSYEQYF. CDR3 nucleotide sequence: TGTGCTAACAGCCCCGAGGCAGGCGGGAGGAGCTCCTACGAGCAGTACTTC.

This clonotype has ten or more counts. The V gene is TRBV20-1, the J gene TRBJ2-7; 9 bases are shared with TRBD2. The germline V gene encodes CDR1 DFQATT and CDR2 SNEGSKA (reference sequence). Germline trimming cut 6 bases from V and 7 bases from J; bases unmatched to any gene: 10. The CDR3 loop spans 13 amino acids. CDR3: CSAKPSGMDEQYF. For the CDR3, the DNA is TGCAGTGCCAAACCTAGCGGGATGGATGAGCAGTACTTC.

A word on this clonotype: One end of the junction is discordant with germline, which a read error may explain. V usage is TRBV7-9 and J usage is TRBJ1-2, with D hard to call. Germline CDR1 and CDR2: SEHNR and FQNEAQ (reference sequence). The CDR3 spans 12 residues. CDR3: CVSSLVVDGYTF. Here the CDR3 DNA reads TGTGTCAGCAGCTTAGTTGTTGATGGCTACACCTTC.

Worth noting for this clonotype: Germline is not matched at one junction end, which may reflect a read error. The CDR3 coding sequence is TGTGCCAGCAACTCAACAGGGACTAGCGGGACAGCCTACGATGAGCAGTTCTTC. Protein product: CASNSTGTSGTAYDEQFF. This chain uses TRBV13 with TRBJ2-1, with 13 bases identical to TRBD2. The germline V gene has CDR1 PRHDT and CDR2 FYEKMQ (reference sequence). The CDR3 totals 18 residues.